The 26 T cell receptor beta chains given below trace back to one sample, sequenced in a study of blood T cell repertoires in COVID-19. Assay used: immunoSEQ multiplex PCR; TCRdb lists only in-frame clones, some missing. Of 150,000 to 200,000 clones in the sample, more than 85% were seen once. The sequencing sample was made of PBMCs or T cells enriched from blood (not recorded which). These receptors came from a woman aged 40 to 55 in a cohort exposed to, infected with or recovered from COVID-19 (not recorded which).

This clone was found once. The chain combines TRBV5-1 with TRBJ1-6, with 12 nucleotides matching TRBD1. CDR3 length: 17 amino acids. Germline trimming cut 2 bases from V and 9 bases from J; bases unmatched to any gene: 9. Germline lookup yields CDR1 SGHRS and CDR2 YFSETQ. Here the CDR3 DNA reads TGCGCCAGCAGCTTTGTTGGGACAGGGGGCCTCGGTTCACCCCTCCACTTT. Its protein is CASSFVGTGGLGSPLHF.

The chain employs TRBV2 and TRBJ1-1, with D tentatively TRBD1 (6 bases). This CDR3 contains 13 residues. The V gene's germline CDR1 is SNHLY and CDR2 FYNNEI. V lost 7 bases, J lost 3 bases, and 12 bases lay in between. The CDR3 DNA follows: TGTGCCAGCACGGGGGGGCCGGACACTGAAGCTTTCTTT. This sequence encodes CASTGGPDTEAFF.

This clone was recorded a few times. The CDR3 DNA is TGTGCCAGCAGTTACGACAGGGAGGCTCAGCCCCAGCATTTT. Residues: CASSYDREAQPQHF. The rearrangement links TRBV6-2 or TRBV6-3 to TRBJ1-5; TRBD1 agrees at 7 bases. Unmatched junction bases numbered 4, after V lost 2 bases and J lost 6 bases. The CDR3 is 14 residues long. Germline CDR1 is MNHEY and CDR2 is SVGEGT.

The gene calls are TRBV4-1 and TRBJ2-7; 10 bases agree with TRBD2. The CDR3 spans 18 residues. Germline CDR1 and CDR2: MGHRA and YSYEKL. The ends lost 1 base at V and 2 bases at J; junction bases unmatched: 11. The CDR3 DNA is TGCGCCAGCAGCCAAGGCCCCGTTGCTAGCGGGAGAACCTACGAGCAGTACTTC. Encoded protein: CASSQGPVASGRTYEQYF.

The chain is built from TRBV6-5 and TRBJ2-2; possible D gene TRBD2, 5 bases. This CDR3 region has 14 residues. Germline V gene sequence: CDR1 MNHEY, CDR2 SVGAGI. The V and J ends lost 6 bases and 6 bases respectively, with 14 bases between them. The CDR3 sequence: CASRSYPGSGELFF. The CDR3 DNA sequence: TGTGCCAGCAGGAGCTACCCGGGGTCCGGGGAGCTGTTTTTT.

This CDR3 is CASSSSGRSWETQYF. DNA of the CDR3: TGTGCCAGTAGTAGCAGCGGGAGGTCGTGGGAGACCCAGTACTTC. The J gene is TRBJ2-5, the V gene TRBV19; the match to TRBD2 covers 9 bases. The CDR3 contains 15 residues. Trimming removed 4 bases from V and 5 bases from J; junction bases left unmatched: 8. Germline assignment: CDR1 LNHDA and CDR2 SQIVND (reference sequence).

The V gene is TRBV2, the J gene TRBJ1-2; 8 bases agree with TRBD1. CDR1 and CDR2 from the germline V gene are SNHLY and FYNNEI. The CDR3 covers 15 residues. The V gene end was trimmed by 7 bases and the J gene end by 4 bases; junction bases not matched to a gene: 11. DNA of the CDR3: TGTGCCAGCACCGCCGGGACAGGATTCTTCTATGGCTACACCTTC. This gives the protein CASTAGTGFFYGYTF.

This clone came up once. The J gene is TRBJ1-2, the V gene TRBV6-1; 8 bases are a match to TRBD1. Germline V gene sequence: CDR1 MNHNS, CDR2 SASEGT. CDR3 size: 15 residues. V lost 5 bases and J lost 4; bases outside the gene matches: 9. The DNA of the CDR3 is TGTGCCAGCAGTACTTCCAGGGGGCACAGCTATGGCTACACCTTC. Translation: CASSTSRGHSYGYTF.

This clone has only a few counts. In DNA, the CDR3 is TGTGCCAGCAGGCGGACAGGGGGCAACAGGGGCTACACCTTC. This translates into CASRRTGGNRGYTF. The genes are TRBV5-4 and TRBJ1-2; 11 nucleotides align to TRBD1. Germline V lookup: CDR1 SGHNT, CDR2 YYREEE (reference sequence). The V gene end was trimmed by 5 bases and the J gene end by 8 bases; junction bases not matched to a gene: 8. This CDR3 has 14 residues.

The chain couples TRBV4-3 to TRBJ2-6; D is undetermined. The ends were cut back, 0 bases at V and 0 bases at J, with 9 bases in the middle. In germline, CDR1 is LGHNA, CDR2 YSLEER. The CDR3 has 17 residues. The CDR3 DNA is TGCGCCAGCAGCCAAGATCACCGGAGCTCTGGGGCCAACGTCCTGACTTTC. It encodes CASSQDHRSSGANVLTF.

The chain joins TRBV19 to TRBJ1-1, with TRBD1 matching 11 bases. The CDR3 has 15 residues. The germline V gene encodes CDR1 LNHDA and CDR2 SQIVND (reference sequence). Germline trimming cut 3 bases from V and 4 bases from J; bases unmatched to any gene: 4. CDR3: CASSISGTGGTEAFF. DNA for the CDR3: TGTGCCAGTAGTATCTCCGGGACAGGGGGCACTGAAGCTTTCTTT.

The V gene is TRBV4-3, the J gene TRBJ1-4, with D unresolved. The CDR3 sequence is 16 residues long. CDR1 is LGHNA and CDR2 is YSLEER in the germline V gene. Trimming took 0 bases from V and 8 from J, leaving 16 bases between them. The DNA of the CDR3 is TGCGCCAGCAGCCAAGATTGGCGGAGGGCGGGCGAAAAACTGTTTTTT. Translated, it gives CASSQDWRRAGEKLFF.

A few counts support this clone. The V call is TRBV25-1, the J call TRBJ2-7; D may be TRBD1 (6 bases). The CDR3 spans 14 residues. Germline lookup yields CDR1 MGHDK and CDR2 SYGVNS. The ends were cut back, 6 bases at V and 0 bases at J, with 12 bases in the middle. As DNA, the CDR3 is TGTGCCAGCAGCACTAGGGACACCTCCTACGAGCAGTACTTC. It codes for CASSTRDTSYEQYF.

In its sample, this clone was seen once. The chain carries TRBV29-1 and TRBJ2-1, with D maybe TRBD1 (6 bases). Trimming removed 3 bases from V and 5 bases from J, with 8 bases in between. Per germline, CDR1 SQVTM and CDR2 ANQGSEA. This CDR3 region has 12 residues. CDR3 region: CSVEQGNNEQFF. The CDR3 DNA reads TGCAGCGTTGAGCAGGGGAACAATGAGCAGTTCTTC.

The genes are TRBV7-8 and TRBJ1-2; D unclear. Per the germline V gene, CDR1 is SGHVS and CDR2 is FQNEAQ. Trimming left V 5 bases short and J 3 bases short, with 13 bases between. This CDR3 has 14 amino acids. Written as DNA, the CDR3 is TGTGCCAGCAGCCCCCACCCGAGGGACTATGGCTACACCTTC. Encoded protein: CASSPHPRDYGYTF. Using reference TRBV7-8 and TRBJ1-2 for the parts outside the CDR3, the full variable domain is GAGVSQSPRYKVAKRGQDVALRCDPISGHVSLFWYQQALGQGPEFLTYFQNEAQLDKSGLPSDRFFAERPEGSVSTLKIQRTQQEDSAVYLCASSPHPRDYGYTFGSGTRLTVV.

The chain uses TRBV19 and TRBJ1-6; D is unresolved. Germline lookup yields CDR1 LNHDA and CDR2 SQIVND (reference sequence). The V end lost 4 bases, the J end lost 14 bases, and 9 bases lay between the germline ends. CDR3 length equals 11 residues. CDR3 region: CASSTGWALHF. The CDR3 DNA reads as TGTGCCAGTAGTACGGGTTGGGCCCTCCACTTT.

The gene calls are TRBV10-3 and TRBJ1-3; TRBD1 agrees at 7 bases. Germline V gene sequence: CDR1 ENHRY, CDR2 SYGVKD. The CDR3 totals 16 residues. Germline trimming cut 6 bases from V and 0 bases from J; bases unmatched to any gene: 8. CDR3 sequence: CAIRTGNGPSGNTIYF. CDR3 sequence (DNA): TGTGCCATCAGGACAGGGAATGGGCCCTCTGGAAACACCATATATTTT.

The V and J genes are TRBV4-3 and TRBJ2-7; D possibly corresponds to TRBD2 (6 bases). The germline V and J ends were trimmed by 0 bases and 3 bases, with 15 bases remaining between them. Germline V gives CDR1 LGHNA, CDR2 YSLEER. There are 16 residues in the CDR3. The CDR3 nucleotides are TGCGCCAGCAGCCAAGAAGCTTTTAGGGGACTCTACGAGCAGTACTTC. It encodes CASSQEAFRGLYEQYF.

V is TRBV19 and J is TRBJ2-5; 11 bases are shared with TRBD2. The CDR3 runs 15 residues. Germline V lookup: CDR1 LNHDA, CDR2 SQIVND (reference sequence). V trimming: 3 bases; J trimming: 3 bases; junction bases outside the gene matches: 3. CDR3 DNA sequence: TGTGCCAGTAGTATGGCTAGCGGGGGGAAAGAGACCCAGTACTTC. It yields the protein CASSMASGGKETQYF.

Worth noting for this clone: A junction boundary mismatches the germline segment, possibly from a read error. V is TRBV5-1 and J is TRBJ2-3, with 10 nucleotides matching TRBD2. This CDR3 comprises 17 residues. Germline CDR1 reads SGHRS; CDR2 reads YFSETQ. The CDR3 is CASNLAREAGGIDTQYF. The CDR3 region has the DNA TGCGCCAGCAACTTGGCCCGAGAAGCGGGGGGGATAGATACGCAGTATTTT.

The chain is built from TRBV28 and TRBJ1-5; D is possibly TRBD1 (5 bases). Germline V lookup: CDR1 MDHEN, CDR2 SYDVKM. V was cut by 7 bases and J by 1 base, with 11 bases left in between. The CDR3 consists of 14 residues. The CDR3 sequence is CASKGFGSNQPQHF. In nucleotides, the CDR3 is TGTGCCAGCAAGGGGTTTGGGAGCAATCAGCCCCAGCATTTT.

This clone has a single count. This rearrangement joins TRBV9 to TRBJ2-1; maybe TRBD2 (5 bases). V shed 4 bases and J shed 5 bases, with 10 bases lying between them. The CDR3 loop spans 13 amino acids. Germline CDR1 reads SGDLS; CDR2 reads YYNGEE. The CDR3 DNA sequence: TGTGCCAGCAGCCCCCGGGGTGACAATGAGCAGTTCTTC. Amino acid sequence: CASSPRGDNEQFF.

This chain uses TRBV28 with TRBJ2-5; 10 bases are a match to TRBD2. Trimming at V came to 2 bases and at J to 3 bases, leaving 12 bases not matched to a gene. Per the germline V gene, CDR1 is MDHEN and CDR2 is SYDVKM. This CDR3 contains 18 residues. The CDR3 reads CASSLPGGSGGREETQYF. In nucleotides, the CDR3 is TGTGCCAGCAGTTTACCCGGGGGTAGCGGGGGGCGTGAAGAGACCCAGTACTTC.

The chain joins TRBV6-5 to TRBJ2-3; 10 nucleotides agree with TRBD2. V lost 3 bases to trimming and J lost 2 bases; unmatched junction nucleotides: 5. The length of the CDR3 is 16 residues. Germline CDR1 MNHEY, CDR2 SVGAGI. The CDR3 spells CASSYRLAGDTDTQYF. CDR3 nucleotides: TGTGCCAGCAGTTATCGCCTAGCGGGGGACACAGATACGCAGTATTTT.

The chain couples TRBV4-2 to TRBJ2-1, with 7 bases lining up with TRBD2. Germline values: CDR1 LGHNA, CDR2 YNFKEQ. The V gene end was trimmed by 0 bases and the J gene end by 4 bases; junction bases not matched to a gene: 6. This CDR3 has 16 residues. The CDR3 region has the DNA TGTGCCAGCAGCCAAGATGGGGGGGTAGGGTACAATGAGCAGTTCTTC. Translation gives CASSQDGGVGYNEQFF.

The chain joins TRBV19 to TRBJ1-2; D is undetermined. The V and J ends lost 7 bases and 4 bases respectively, with 13 bases between them. The CDR3 is 13 amino acids. Germline assignment: CDR1 LNHDA and CDR2 SQIVND (reference sequence). DNA of the CDR3: TGTGCCAGTAATGAGCGGGGTGTCTATGGCTACACCTTC. This translates into CASNERGVYGYTF.